Following are 9 T cell receptor beta chains from one sample sequenced in a study of OX40 agonist ivuxolimab in advanced cancers. Libraries were prepared by immunoSEQ multiplex PCR; TCRdb keeps only in-frame clonotypes and omits some of them. Among 45,000 to 55,000 clones listed, 88% were seen once. Source: CD4+ or CD8+ T cells sorted from blood, taken in a trial of the OX40 agonist ivuxolimab. These receptors were collected from an adult with an advanced solid tumor such as melanoma, head and neck, liver or kidney cancer.

This chain links TRBV5-4 with TRBJ2-3; 10 bases fit TRBD2. CDR1 is SGHNT and CDR2 is YYREEE in the germline V gene (reference sequence). The length of the CDR3 is 15 residues. The V gene end was trimmed by 1 base and the J gene end by 2 bases; junction bases not matched to a gene: 1. In DNA, the CDR3 is TGTGCCAGCAGCTTGAGCGGGAGGGTCACAGATACGCAGTATTTT. It specifies CASSLSGRVTDTQYF. The full variable domain, rest sourced from reference TRBV5-4 and TRBJ2-3, is ETGVTQSPTHLIKTRGQQVTLRCSSQSGHNTVSWYQQALGQGPQFIFQYYREEENGRGNFPPRFSGLQFPNYSSELNVNALELDDSALYLCASSLSGRVTDTQYFGPGTRLTVL.

This clone is a singleton in its sample. The gene calls are TRBV9 and TRBJ2-1, with 7 bases aligning to TRBD2. V was clipped by 6 bases and J by 6 bases; unmatched bases: 9. The CDR3 extends over 14 amino acids. The V gene's germline CDR1 is SGDLS and CDR2 YYNGEE. Here the CDR3 DNA reads TGTGCCAGCACCTCGAGCGGGACTGGCAATGAGCAGTTCTTC. Its protein is CASTSSGTGNEQFF.

The V gene is TRBV25-1, the J gene TRBJ2-5; D not resolved. Germline V lookup: CDR1 MGHDK, CDR2 SYGVNS. V lost 2 bases, J lost 4 bases, and 8 bases lay in between. The CDR3 totals 13 residues. CDR3: CASSEVGVETQYF. CDR3 DNA sequence: TGTGCCAGCAGTGAAGTTGGGGTAGAGACCCAGTACTTC.

This chain connects TRBV28 to TRBJ2-3; the D call may be TRBD1 or TRBD2 (6 bases each). V gave up 5 bases and J gave up 2 bases, with 11 bases separating them. The germline CDR1 and CDR2 sequences are MDHEN and SYDVKM. The CDR3 is 14 amino acids. The chain's CDR3 is CASSEGGFTDTQYF. The CDR3 nucleotides read TGTGCCAGCAGTGAAGGGGGGTTCACAGATACGCAGTATTTT.

The CDR3 loop is CASSQLGSTDTQYF. CDR3 in DNA: TGTGCCAGCAGCCAACTGGGGAGCACAGATACGCAGTATTTT. The genes are TRBV7-3 and TRBJ2-3; D is unresolved. The CDR3 spans 14 residues. The germline V gene has CDR1 SGHTA and CDR2 FQGTGA. Trimming pared 5 bases from V and 0 bases from J, leaving 9 bases between.

V is TRBV5-1 and J is TRBJ2-3, with D uncertain. CDR1 and CDR2 from the germline V gene are SGHRS and YFSETQ. The ends were cut back, 2 bases at V and 3 bases at J, with 13 bases in the middle. The CDR3 is 15 amino acids. CDR3 loop: CASSFSPSRTDTQYF. In nucleotides, the CDR3 is TGCGCCAGCAGCTTCAGTCCTAGTAGGACAGATACGCAGTATTTT.

This rearrangement joins TRBV9 to TRBJ1-2, with D possibly TRBD1 on 6 matching bases. The CDR3 has 15 amino acids. Germline assignment: CDR1 SGDLS and CDR2 YYNGEE. Trimming stripped 0 bases from V and 4 bases from J, with 13 bases between. The CDR3 protein is CASSVATGLFYGYTF. CDR3 bases: TGTGCCAGCAGCGTAGCCACAGGGTTATTCTATGGCTACACCTTC.

The chain joins TRBV5-1 to TRBJ2-3, with TRBD2 matching over 12 bases. With 0 bases clipped from V and 0 bases from J, the junction kept 14 bases outside the gene matches. Germline V gene sequence: CDR1 SGHRS, CDR2 YFSETQ. CDR3 length: 21 amino acids. The CDR3 nucleotides are TGCGCCAGCAGCTTGGCGGCTAGCGGGAGGGTACCTACCACTAGCACAGATACGCAGTATTTT. Encoded protein: CASSLAASGRVPTTSTDTQYF.

V is TRBV27 and J is TRBJ1-4; D ambiguous. This CDR3 comprises 14 residues. Germline lookup yields CDR1 MNHEY and CDR2 SMNVEV (reference sequence). The CDR3 DNA reads as TGTGCGGCGGGCCTTTTACCAACTAATGAAAAACTGTTTTTT. Translated, it gives CAAGLLPTNEKLFF.